These 26 T cell receptor beta chains were sequenced from one sample in a study of CD8 T cells in ankylosing spondylitis. Study findings and constraints: Several highly homologous variants made up a TCR beta motif, and this motif appeared characteristic of ankylosing spondylitis blood.

MiXCR, run by TCRdb on the 5' RACE reads, gives a single entry per CDR3 protein. This table has 700,000 to 1,000,000 distinct CDR3 sequences, 10% to 15% appearing once. Antigens of these TCRs are unknown. The sequencing input was blood, either unsorted or a sorted T cell fraction (not recorded which). The receptors shown here come from a male donor with ankylosing spondylitis.

A few counts support this clonotype. This chain uses TRBV4-3 with TRBJ2-4; no definite D call. Germline-derived CDR1 and CDR2 are LGHNA and YSLEER. Trimming removed 2 bases from V and 8 bases from J, with 13 bases in between. There are 14 residues in the CDR3. CDR3 protein: CASSQSVDGHIQYF. The CDR3 DNA is TGCGCCAGCAGCCAATCAGTTGACGGGCACATTCAGTACTTC.

CDR3 bases: TGTGCCAGCAGTTACTCTCTGGAGACCCAGTACTTC. It specifies CASSYSLETQYF. The chain is built from TRBV6-5 and TRBJ2-5; D is undetermined. Trimming stripped 0 bases from V and 5 bases from J, with 4 bases between. The germline V gene has CDR1 MNHEY and CDR2 SVGAGI. The CDR3 has 12 amino acids.

The chain's CDR3 is CASSLAGLGYSYNEQFF. The CDR3, as DNA: TGTGCCAGCAGTTTAGCTGGGTTGGGATATTCCTACAATGAGCAGTTCTTC. The chain is built from TRBV27 and TRBJ2-1; D uncertain. The germline V gene encodes CDR1 MNHEY and CDR2 SMNVEV (reference sequence). The length of the CDR3 is 17 residues. Trimming took off 2 bases at V and 1 base at J, with 15 bases between the two ends.

This clonotype has only a few counts. J is TRBJ2-2 and V is TRBV5-1, with 9 positions matching TRBD1. The CDR3 is 14 residues long. The junction had 4 bases not matched to a gene; V was cut back by 4 bases and J by 6 bases. Per the germline V gene, CDR1 is SGHRS and CDR2 is YFSETQ. CDR3 DNA sequence: TGCGCCAGCAGCCCTGGGACAGGGCCCGGGGAGCTGTTTTTT. It is translated as CASSPGTGPGELFF.

This chain uses TRBV6-1 with TRBJ2-3; no clear D. CDR3 length equals 10 residues. The germline V and J ends were trimmed by 5 bases and 6 bases, with 3 bases remaining between them. CDR1 and CDR2 from the germline V gene are MNHNS and SASEGT. This CDR3 reads CASSRDTQYF. The CDR3 DNA is TGTGCCAGCAGTCGGGATACGCAGTATTTT.

This clonotype was picked up many times. V is TRBV7-9 and J is TRBJ2-7; D is possibly TRBD1 or TRBD2 (5 bases each). V gave up 2 bases and J gave up 5 bases, with 22 bases separating them. This CDR3 is 17 amino acids long. The germline gives CDR1 SEHNR, CDR2 FQNEAQ (reference sequence). The CDR3 DNA follows: TGTGCCAGCAGCTTAAACAAGGGGACCGGGACCCCTGACGAGCAGTACTTC. Translation gives CASSLNKGTGTPDEQYF.

In its sample, this clonotype was seen many times. The V and J genes are TRBV5-1 and TRBJ2-2; TRBD1 agrees at 10 bases. This CDR3 has 17 amino acids. CDR1 SGHRS and CDR2 YFSETQ come from the germline V gene. Trimming removed 4 bases from V and 4 bases from J; junction bases left unmatched: 10. The CDR3 is CASSRDRGRLGTGELFF. As DNA, the CDR3 is TGCGCCAGCAGCCGTGACAGGGGGCGTTTGGGCACCGGGGAGCTGTTTTTT.

The chain is built from TRBV6-1 and TRBJ2-2, with D perhaps matching TRBD1 (6 bases). The germline CDR1 and CDR2 sequences are MNHNS and SASEGT. V was shortened by 7 bases and J by 6 bases, with 15 bases between the two germline ends. This CDR3 spans 14 amino acids. The CDR3 reads CASKGTRFAGELFF. In DNA form, the CDR3 reads TGTGCCAGCAAAGGGACAAGATTCGCCGGGGAGCTGTTTTTT.

This chain uses TRBV7-2 with TRBJ2-3, with no clear D. V lost 1 base and J 10 bases, leaving 12 bases between the germline ends. Per the germline V gene, CDR1 is SGHTA and CDR2 is FQGNSA. This CDR3 is 13 amino acids long. The chain's CDR3 is CASSLEVSSAQYF. DNA of the CDR3: TGTGCCAGCAGCTTAGAGGTCTCTTCAGCGCAGTATTTT.

The V call is TRBV18, the J call TRBJ1-5; D is undetermined. The CDR3 is 13 amino acids. Per the germline V gene, CDR1 is KGHSH and CDR2 is LQKENI. V was pared by 3 bases and J by 0 bases, with 3 bases between. As DNA, the CDR3 is TGTGCCAGCTCACCGTTTAGCAATCAGCCCCAGCATTTT. Translating it yields CASSPFSNQPQHF.

The table lists this clonotype with a few counts. V is TRBV4-2 and J is TRBJ1-2, with D possibly matching TRBD1 (6 bases). Germline V gives CDR1 LGHNA, CDR2 YNFKEQ. This CDR3 is 14 amino acids long. Trimming stripped 4 bases from V and 4 bases from J, with 13 bases between. In DNA, the CDR3 is TGTGCCAGCAGCCCGGGACAACTGTTCTATGGCTACACCTTC. Encoded protein: CASSPGQLFYGYTF.

J is TRBJ2-4 and V is TRBV7-2; D may be TRBD2 (7 bases). V was trimmed by 2 bases and J by 6 bases, leaving 17 bases between them. Looked up from germline, CDR1 is SGHTA and CDR2 is FQGNSA. CDR3 size: 16 residues. The CDR3 loop is CASSLSGGGMGNIQYF. The CDR3 DNA sequence: TGTGCCAGCAGCTTATCGGGGGGCGGGATGGGAAACATTCAGTACTTC.

The table lists this clonotype with many counts. The V call is TRBV5-1, the J call TRBJ2-6, with 7 bases fitting TRBD1. V lost 5 bases to trimming and J lost 2 bases; unmatched junction nucleotides: 7. The CDR3 runs to 16 residues. Germline values: CDR1 SGHRS, CDR2 YFSETQ. The CDR3, as DNA: TGCGCCAGCAGTCCCACTGGGACAGCTGGGGCCAACGTCCTGACTTTC. This translates into CASSPTGTAGANVLTF.

This clonotype was counted only a few times. The chain employs TRBV28 and TRBJ2-1, with no clear D. The V end lost 2 bases, the J end lost 5 bases, and 10 bases lay between the germline ends. There are 14 residues in the CDR3. Germline V CDR1 and CDR2: MDHEN, SYDVKM. The chain's CDR3 is CASSLVNPDNEQFF. As DNA, the CDR3 is TGTGCCAGCAGTTTAGTGAATCCCGACAATGAGCAGTTCTTC. Drawing the rest from reference TRBV28 and TRBJ2-1, the complete variable domain is DVKVTQSSRYLVKRTGEKVFLECVQDMDHENMFWYRQDPGLGLRLIYFSYDVKMKEKGDIPEGYSVSREKKERFSLILESASTNQTSMYLCASSLVNPDNEQFFGPGTRLTVL.

This clonotype appeared a few times. The chain couples TRBV12-3 or TRBV12-4 to TRBJ1-2; D remains ambiguous. CDR3 size: 13 residues. V shed 6 bases and J shed 10 bases, with 18 bases lying between them. In nucleotides, the CDR3 is TGTGCCAGCAGCTCCCCGTCGGGCGGGGACTACACCTTC. This codes for CASSSPSGGDYTF.

This clonotype has at least ten counts. V usage is TRBV12-3 or TRBV12-4 and J usage is TRBJ1-2; the D gene is possibly TRBD1 (5 bases). The CDR3 is 17 amino acids. Trimming took 4 bases from V and 7 from J, leaving 25 bases between them. CDR3 protein: CASSSTLGAKAPAGYTF. DNA of the CDR3: TGTGCCAGCAGTTCGACGCTCGGGGCCAAAGCCCCCGCTGGCTACACCTTC.

This clonotype was detected many times. J is TRBJ2-1 and V is TRBV24-1, with a possible D match to TRBD1 (5 bases). This CDR3 is built from 14 residues. Trimming shortened V by 1 base and J by 6 bases, and 9 bases separated the two germline ends. Germline V gene lookup returns CDR1 KGHDR and CDR2 SFDVKD. CDR3 loop: CATSDFTGRNEQFF. In DNA form, the CDR3 reads TGTGCCACCAGTGATTTTACAGGCCGCAATGAGCAGTTCTTC.

Many counts were recorded for this clonotype. The rearrangement links TRBV10-3 to TRBJ2-2; D assignment may be TRBD1 or TRBD2 (6 bases each). The CDR3 totals 17 residues. Looked up from germline, CDR1 is ENHRY and CDR2 is SYGVKD. Trimming took off 2 bases at V and 4 bases at J, with 17 bases between the two ends. The CDR3 is CAISEIPGGELTGELFF. CDR3 nucleotides: TGTGCCATCAGTGAGATCCCCGGGGGCGAGCTCACCGGGGAGCTGTTTTTT.

There are a few counts of this clonotype. V is TRBV4-2 and J is TRBJ2-2; maybe TRBD2 (6 bases). V gave up 4 bases and J gave up 2 bases, with 20 bases separating them. Germline loops: CDR1 LGHNA, CDR2 YNFKEQ. The CDR3 totals 18 residues. CDR3 in amino acids: CASSPRGLRAGNTGELFF. The CDR3 DNA is TGTGCCAGCAGCCCCCGTGGGTTAAGGGCGGGAAACACCGGGGAGCTGTTTTTT.

This clonotype was recorded at least ten times. The chain is built from TRBV3-1 and TRBJ1-5; 7 bases fit TRBD1. CDR1 and CDR2 from the germline V gene are LGHDT and YNNKEL (reference sequence). The CDR3 consists of 14 residues. V lost 1 base to trimming and J lost 7 bases; unmatched junction nucleotides: 4. CDR3 in DNA: TGTGCCAGCAGCCAAGGACAGGGCAGACAGCCCCAGCATTTT. Translation: CASSQGQGRQPQHF.

The chain joins TRBV7-6 to TRBJ2-7; possible D gene TRBD2, 5 bases. The germline gives CDR1 SGHVS, CDR2 FNYEAQ. Trimming left V 5 bases short and J 3 bases short, with 20 bases between. This CDR3 has 16 amino acids. Written as DNA, the CDR3 is TGTGCCAGCAGCCCCCCTGAGGAGGAATGGGGCTACGAGCAGTACTTC. Amino acid sequence: CASSPPEEEWGYEQYF.

In its sample, this clonotype was seen many times. The CDR3 DNA sequence: TGCGCCAGCAGCCAAGATTATGGGGTTCAGCCCCAGCATTTT. It translates to CASSQDYGVQPQHF. The chain uses TRBV4-3 and TRBJ1-5; no definite D call. This CDR3 comprises 14 residues. The V and J ends lost 0 bases and 6 bases respectively, with 9 bases between them. Germline CDR1 LGHNA, CDR2 YSLEER.

There are many counts of this clonotype. The CDR3 here is CSPRHGNEQFF. The CDR3 coding sequence is TGCAGTCCAAGGCATGGGAATGAGCAGTTCTTC. The V gene is TRBV20-1, the J gene TRBJ2-1; D gene ambiguous. V was cut by 8 bases and J by 7 bases, with 12 bases left in between. Germline V gene sequence: CDR1 DFQATT, CDR2 SNEGSKA (reference sequence). The CDR3 has 11 residues.

Only a few counts were recorded for this clonotype. This chain uses TRBV20-1 with TRBJ1-1; maybe TRBD1 (5 bases). The V gene lost 5 bases and the J gene lost 4 bases, with 11 bases spanning the gap. The CDR3 is 12 amino acids. Germline V gives CDR1 DFQATT, CDR2 SNEGSKA (reference sequence). The CDR3 DNA follows: TGCAGTGCTGCCCGGGGCGGCACTGAAGCTTTCTTT. It translates to CSAARGGTEAFF.

CDR3 coding DNA: TGTGCCAGCAGCTCAAACCGGGACATAGCTAACTATGGCTACACCTTC. Translated, it gives CASSSNRDIANYGYTF. The rearrangement links TRBV7-9 to TRBJ1-2, with D perhaps matching TRBD1 (6 bases). Looked up from germline, CDR1 is SEHNR and CDR2 is FQNEAQ (reference sequence). V lost 4 bases and J 0 bases, leaving 15 bases between the germline ends. CDR3 size: 16 residues.

This clonotype was seen only a few times. V usage is TRBV28 and J usage is TRBJ2-1, with D hard to call. Germline V gives CDR1 MDHEN, CDR2 SYDVKM. The CDR3 is 14 residues long. The V end lost 3 bases, the J end lost 11 bases, and 17 bases lay between the germline ends. The CDR3 region is CASSLDVDLRKQFF. The CDR3 DNA is TGTGCCAGCAGTTTGGATGTCGATCTTCGAAAGCAGTTCTTC.